This T cell receptor beta chain was documented in a study of T cells in tuberculosis. The germline V and J ends were trimmed by 6 bases and 6 bases, with 12 bases remaining between them. Germline V gives CDR1 MNHEY, CDR2 SMNVEV (reference sequence). CDR3 length: 14 amino acids. Profiling relied on immunoSEQ multiplex PCR, and the TCRdb table lists in-frame clones only, not all of them. The sample consists of about 7,700 clones, 95% of them appearing once. This clonotype was obtained from an adult with tuberculosis. The sequencing sample was made of PBMCs. The chain joins TRBV27 to TRBJ1-6, with unresolved D. In DNA, the CDR3 is TGTGCCAGCAGGACTGGTAATGCTAATTCACCCCTCCACTTT. This encodes CASRTGNANSPLHF.